These 23 T cell receptor beta chains were all obtained from the same sample, sequenced in a study of breast tumors, draining lymph nodes, adjacent tissues. Samples came from axillary lymph nodes draining the breast cancer. TCRdb independently ran MiXCR on the multiplex PCR reads; one entry per CDR3 protein. The profile covers around 170,000 distinct CDR3 sequences, with 30% to 35% appearing a single time and 3.5% to 4.5% taken by the ten largest. Sequences were obtained from axillary lymph node tissue. The receptors here all came from a female donor with breast cancer. Some clones in this sample may be carry-over from other donors' samples.

This clonotype was counted many times. This chain connects TRBV2 to TRBJ1-2; 8 bases map to TRBD1. This CDR3 contains 14 residues. CDR1 is SNHLY, CDR2 FYNNEI, per germline. V trimming: 4 bases; J trimming: 4 bases; junction bases outside the gene matches: 5. The chain's CDR3 is CASSVEQGAYGYTF. Written as DNA, the CDR3 is TGTGCCAGCAGTGTGGAGCAGGGGGCCTATGGCTACACCTTC.

This clonotype was detected many times. This chain connects TRBV29-1 to TRBJ1-2; 9 nucleotides match TRBD1. The CDR3 spans 14 residues. Trimming cost V 5 bases and J 8 bases; bases outside gene matches: 12. Germline CDR1 reads SQVTM; CDR2 reads ANQGSEA. CDR3 nucleotide sequence: TGCAGCGTTTACTTGGGGACAGGGTCAGAGGGCTACACCTTC. It translates to CSVYLGTGSEGYTF. The whole variable domain, filled in from reference TRBV29-1 and TRBJ1-2, reads SAVISQKPSRDICQRGTSLTIQCQVDSQVTMMFWYRQQPGQSLTLIATANQGSEATYESGFVIDKFPISRPNLTFSTLTVSNMSPEDSSIYLCSVYLGTGSEGYTFGSGTRLTVV.

As regards this clonotype: With a much larger clone just one base away, this may be a read error. The chain combines TRBV6-5 with TRBJ2-7, with 9 bases that match TRBD1. Per germline, CDR1 MNHEY and CDR2 SVGAGI. This CDR3 comprises 15 residues. With V trimmed by 5 bases and J by 2 bases, 7 bases remained unmatched. The CDR3 bases are TGTGCCAGCAGTCCTGGGACAGGGACAACCTACGAGCAGTACTTC. It translates to CASSPGTGTTYEQYF.

In this sample, this clonotype turned up many times. The rearrangement links TRBV13 to TRBJ2-7; D tentatively reads TRBD1 or TRBD2 (5 bases each). V lost 1 base to trimming and J lost 5 bases, with 9 bases between them. Per germline, CDR1 PRHDT and CDR2 FYEKMQ (reference sequence). The length of the CDR3 is 13 residues. The CDR3: CASSLEGENEQYF. The CDR3 DNA is TGTGCCAGCAGCTTAGAAGGGGAGAACGAGCAGTACTTC.

Here the CDR3 reads CSVEVAGGSDTQYF. CDR3 sequence (DNA): TGCAGCGTTGAAGTAGCGGGAGGCTCCGATACGCAGTATTTT. The rearrangement uses TRBV29-1 and TRBJ2-3; 10 bases are a match to TRBD2. Germline V gene lookup returns CDR1 SQVTM and CDR2 ANQGSEA. Unmatched junction bases numbered 4, after V lost 1 base and J lost 6 bases. CDR3 length: 14 residues.

This clonotype was observed a handful of times. Just one base apart from a much larger clone, this may be a read error. The CDR3 does not close with the conserved phenylalanine or tryptophan, likely indicating a read error. The chain has TRBV7-9 and TRBJ1-2, with 11 nucleotides matching TRBD1. The CDR3 runs 14 residues. From germline, CDR1 is SEHNR and CDR2 FQNEAQ (reference sequence). J lost 3 bases, V lost 5 bases, and 2 bases had no gene match. DNA of the CDR3: TGTGCCAGCAGCCCGGGACAGGGGGACTATGGCTACACCCTC. Its protein product is CASSPGQGDYGYTL.

V is TRBV7-9 and J is TRBJ2-2; tentative D call: TRBD2 (5 bases). Germline CDR1 is SEHNR and CDR2 is FQNEAQ (reference sequence). The CDR3 is 17 residues long. The ends were cut back, 4 bases at V and 0 bases at J, with 15 bases in the middle. CDR3 coding DNA: TGTGCCAGCAGCTCCCTGGACGGGGATCCGAACACCGGGGAGCTGTTTTTT. Residues: CASSSLDGDPNTGELFF.

On this clonotype itself: The junction departs from the called germline gene at one end, perhaps through a read error. The V and J genes are TRBV29-1 and TRBJ2-3, with D possibly matching TRBD1 (6 bases). Germline V gene sequence: CDR1 SQVTM, CDR2 ANQGSEA. The CDR3 contains 15 residues. DNA for the CDR3: TGTGCCAGTGTGGGGACACCAACTGGCACAGATACGCAGTATTTT. This sequence encodes CASVGTPTGTDTQYF.

This clonotype has ten or more counts. This chain joins TRBV11-2 and TRBJ2-1; TRBD2 matches 12 bases. Germline trimming cut 5 bases from V and 5 bases from J; bases unmatched to any gene: 4. Germline CDR1 SGHAT, CDR2 FQNNGV. The CDR3 has 15 residues. The CDR3 DNA reads TGTGCCAGCAGCACAACTAGCGGGAGGAACAATGAGCAGTTCTTC. Translating gives CASSTTSGRNNEQFF.

The table lists this clonotype with many counts. The chain carries TRBV11-1 and TRBJ2-7, with 8 bases lining up with TRBD1. This CDR3 region has 14 residues. The germline V gene encodes CDR1 SGHAT and CDR2 FQDESV (reference sequence). J was trimmed by 4 bases and V by 4 bases; bases with no gene match: 6. The CDR3 DNA is TGTGCCAGCAGCTCGGCGACAGGGGTATACGAGCAGTACTTC. This encodes CASSSATGVYEQYF.

In regard to this clonotype: This could be a read error, since a much larger clone is one nucleotide away. The genes are TRBV2 and TRBJ2-1, with a possible D match to TRBD1 (5 bases). This CDR3 has 13 amino acids. CDR1 is SNHLY, CDR2 FYNNEI, per germline. For the CDR3, the DNA is TGTGCCAGCAGTGAAAGCAGGGCCTATGAGCAGCTCTTC. Translating it yields CASSESRAYEQLF. The variable domain in full, with the rest retrieved from reference TRBV2 and TRBJ2-1, is EPEVTQTPSHQVTQMGQEVILRCVPISNHLYFYWYRQILGQKVEFLVSFYNNEISEKSEIFDDQFSVERPDGSNFTLKIRSTKLEDSAMYFCASSESRAYEQLFGPGTRLTVL.

To note about this clonotype: Being one base from a much bigger clone, this may be a read error. The CDR3 loop reads CTSGGQGSTYNSPLHF. CDR3 nucleotides: TGTACCAGCGGTGGACAGGGCTCTACTTATAATTCACCCCTCCACTTT. The chain links TRBV6-6 to TRBJ1-6; 8 positions match TRBD1. There are 16 residues in the CDR3. Germline V gene lookup returns CDR1 MNHNY and CDR2 SVGAGI (reference sequence).

The table lists this clonotype with many counts. The V and J genes are TRBV19 and TRBJ1-1; D is possibly TRBD1 (6 bases). The CDR3 consists of 15 residues. Germline-derived CDR1 and CDR2 are LNHDA and SQIVND (reference sequence). V lost 1 base to trimming and J lost 5 bases, with 14 bases between them. The CDR3, as DNA: TGTGCCAGTAGTATAGGCCAGGGGATAAGGACTGAAGCTTTCTTT. The encoded protein is CASSIGQGIRTEAFF.

Concerning this clonotype itself: One base away lies a much larger clone, so this may be a sequencing read error. The V gene is TRBV11-2, the J gene TRBJ2-7; 9 bases agree with TRBD1. The V gene's germline CDR1 is SGHAT and CDR2 FQNNGV. This CDR3 is 14 amino acids long. With 5 bases clipped from V and 2 bases from J, the junction kept 4 bases outside the gene matches. Here the CDR3 DNA reads TGTGCCAGCAGCATCGACAGGGGGACCTACGAGCAGTACTTC. It specifies CASSIDRGTYEQYF.

Ten or more counts support this clonotype. The chain combines TRBV6-5 with TRBJ2-2, with D possibly being TRBD2 (6 bases). Trimming took off 6 bases at V and 3 bases at J, with 8 bases between the two ends. Germline values: CDR1 MNHEY, CDR2 SVGAGI. The CDR3 sequence is 13 residues long. This CDR3 is CASRGTDTGELFF. CDR3 DNA sequence: TGTGCCAGCAGGGGGACTGACACCGGGGAGCTGTTTTTT.

The chain carries TRBV6-5 and TRBJ1-6; D possibly corresponds to TRBD1 (5 bases). The CDR3 length is 18 residues. CDR1 is MNHEY and CDR2 is SVGAGI in the germline V gene. Trimming cost V 8 bases and J 3 bases, with 23 bases left between them. This chain's CDR3 is CASGLWAGGEIYNSPLHF. The CDR3 region has the DNA TGTGCCAGCGGCCTATGGGCCGGGGGGGAGATCTATAATTCACCCCTCCACTTT.

This clonotype was found many times. CDR3 nucleotide sequence: TGTGCCAGCAGCCCGGCGGGGGGAGACGAGCAGTACTTC. Amino acids: CASSPAGGDEQYF. The chain combines TRBV9 with TRBJ2-7, with 8 nucleotides matching TRBD2. The trim removed 4 bases at V and 5 bases at J, leaving 5 bases unmatched. Looked up from germline, CDR1 is SGDLS and CDR2 is YYNGEE. CDR3 length: 13 residues.

This chain joins TRBV6-5 and TRBJ2-5; D remains ambiguous. This CDR3 is 14 amino acids long. V lost 7 bases and J lost 3, with 15 bases in between. Looked up from germline, CDR1 is MNHEY and CDR2 is SVGAGI. The CDR3 spells CASNAQRIEETQYF. For the CDR3, the DNA is TGTGCCAGCAATGCGCAGCGAATTGAAGAGACCCAGTACTTC.

Comment on this clonotype: Being one base from a much bigger clone, this may be a read error. The chain employs TRBV5-4 and TRBJ2-5; TRBD2 matches 8 bases. The V gene's germline CDR1 is SGHNT and CDR2 YYREEE (reference sequence). The CDR3 length is 16 residues. V lost 4 bases and J lost 9; bases outside the gene matches: 17. CDR3 DNA: TGTGCCAGCAGCCCGGCGTCCGGGGGGGCGGGGGAGGCCCAGTACTTC. This gives the protein CASSPASGGAGEAQYF.

This clonotype was detected ten times or more. The CDR3 spells CASERGHANNEQFF. In DNA form, the CDR3 reads TGTGCCAGCGAGCGAGGTCACGCTAACAATGAGCAGTTCTTC. This chain links TRBV7-2 with TRBJ2-1; D gene unclear. The V gene's germline CDR1 is SGHTA and CDR2 FQGNSA. This CDR3 has 14 amino acids. V lost 8 bases and J 5 bases, leaving 16 bases between the germline ends. Full variable domain (rest looked up from reference TRBV7-2 and TRBJ2-1): GAGVSQSPSNKVTEKGKDVELRCDPISGHTALYWYRQSLGQGLEFLIYFQGNSAPDKSGLPSDRFSAERTGGSVSTLTIQRTQQEDSAVYLCASERGHANNEQFFGPGTRLTVL.

This clonotype showed up many times. J is TRBJ1-5 and V is TRBV4-2, with no clear D. V lost 1 base and J lost 1, with 8 bases in between. Germline V gene data show CDR1 as LGHNA and CDR2 as YNFKEQ. This CDR3 comprises 15 residues. The CDR3 region has the DNA TGTGCCAGCAGCCAAGTTCAGACAAGCAATCAGCCCCAGCATTTT. It is translated as CASSQVQTSNQPQHF.

This clonotype was found many times. The V and J genes are TRBV4-1 and TRBJ2-6, with D hard to call. Germline V lookup: CDR1 MGHRA, CDR2 YSYEKL. Trimming removed 0 bases at V and 6 bases at J, with 12 bases between. CDR3 length: 16 residues. As DNA, the CDR3 is TGCGCCAGCAGCCAAGACCCACAAGGGCAGGCCAACGTCCTGACTTTC. Protein: CASSQDPQGQANVLTF.

This clonotype has just a few counts. Possible read error: a much larger clone is one base away. The chain employs TRBV20-1 and TRBJ2-7; 9 bases agree with TRBD1. From germline, CDR1 is DFQATT and CDR2 SNEGSKA (reference sequence). The V and J ends lost 7 bases and 6 bases, in that order; junction bases with no gene match: 13. The CDR3 spans 14 residues. The CDR3 spells CSVQGTGLKGEQYF. DNA for the CDR3: TGCAGTGTCCAGGGGACAGGGCTGAAAGGCGAGCAGTACTTC.